What follows describes a single T cell receptor (beta chain). Its target antigen remains unknown. It has no much larger one-base neighbor in the sample; base qualities were not kept. The data originate from a study of blood T cell repertoires in COVID-19 (dated by TCRdb to 2018 to 2020). General notes on the study: Collaborator samples came from the United States, Italy and Spain and covered acute and convalescent phases of COVID-19. The prospective study material was composed of cDNA or gDNA derived from T cells, B-cell-depleted T cells, or PBMCs. Subjects who had been exposed to COVID-19, were actively infected with it, or had recovered from it provided the deeply sampled blood TCRbeta repertoires that made up the dataset. The repertoires were released in a freely available public database intended as a resource for research on the immune response to SARS-CoV-2. The samples were drawn from the first 160 participants of the ongoing ImmuneRACE study and from over a thousand subjects provided by 6 global collaborators. A de-identified subject ID, COVID-19 status, age in years and sex were almost always included in the sample metadata. Where HLA class I and class II types were available, the types were taken from metadata supplied by the sample provider, not from assay-based typing.

Enrolling through a virtual design, the prospective study's participants ranged in age from roughly 18 to 100 years and lived across roughly 24 United States geographic areas. To assign participants to cohorts, the prospective study relied on clinical history that participants themselves reported in a screening survey and a study questionnaire. Recovered participants in ImmuneRACE Cohort 3 were defined by two consecutive negative NP/OP PCR tests, clearance by a healthcare professional, or resolution of symptoms. Mobile phlebotomists in the prospective study collected whole blood, serum and a nasopharyngeal or oropharyngeal swab from every participant. Participants in the prospective study had the option to provide additional blood draws and questionnaires over an approximately 2-month period. Blood samples from the prospective study were shipped frozen or at room temperature prior to DNA extraction.

What the study reported, not specific to this receptor: The amount of clinical and demographic metadata varied by source and participant and was provided uncurated.

TCRbeta CDR3 regions were amplified from genomic DNA by means of the immunoSEQ Assay, a bias-controlled multiplex PCR. The paper's processing steps were these. Nucleated cell counts per sample were estimated from amplification of reference gene primers within the assay. To quantify the absolute abundance of each unique TCRbeta CDR3 rearrangement, sequence reads were collapsed and filtered. For each sample, productive Simpson clonality was calculated as the square root of Simpson's diversity index across productive rearrangements. TCRdb provides this immuneACCESS table in a form limited to in-frame rearrangements. Some clones are lacking; in checked studies, under half of them reflect an unresolved V gene, and why the rest are absent is not known. For V, J and clone size, that table is used; D and trimming come from the DNA. The sample records a few hundred thousand clones, around nine tenths of which are singletons. The top ten hold roughly 1.9% of the sample.

The sequenced material came from PBMCs or T cells enriched from blood (not recorded which). This sequence originates from a middle-aged woman who had recovered from COVID-19.

The nucleotide sequence is given as TGTGCCAGCAGCCAATCGCAGGGGCATAACAATCAGCCCCAGCATTTT. It specifies CASSQSQGHNNQPQHF. The chain is made from TRBV16 and TRBJ1-5; a weak D assignment points to TRBD1 (6 bases agree). Inclusive of the bounding cysteine and phenylalanine, the CDR3 is 16 residues long. The DNA shown is the 48-base CDR3, in frame from base 1. Based on the germline V gene, the CDR1 and CDR2 sequences are KGHSY and FQNENV. V loses 0 bases, J loses 3 bases, and the germline ends lie 12 bases apart.